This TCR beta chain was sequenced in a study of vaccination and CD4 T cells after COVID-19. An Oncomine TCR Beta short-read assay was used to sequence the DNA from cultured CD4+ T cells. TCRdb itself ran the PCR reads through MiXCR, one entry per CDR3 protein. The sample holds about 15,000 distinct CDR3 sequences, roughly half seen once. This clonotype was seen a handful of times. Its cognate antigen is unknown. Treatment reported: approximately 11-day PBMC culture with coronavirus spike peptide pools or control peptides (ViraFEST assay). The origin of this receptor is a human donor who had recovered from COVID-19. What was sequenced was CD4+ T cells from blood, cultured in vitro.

CDR3 residues: CATSDPRDRGEPLHF. For the CDR3, the DNA is TGTGCCACCAGTGATCCCCGGGACAGGGGAGAACCCCTCCACTTT. This chain connects TRBV24-1 to TRBJ1-6; 10 nucleotides line up with TRBD1. This CDR3 is 15 amino acids long. J gave up 12 bases and V 3 bases, and 7 bases lay outside the gene matches. Per the germline V gene, CDR1 is KGHDR and CDR2 is SFDVKD.